A single sample gave rise to the 31 T cell receptor beta chains below, sequenced in a study of OX40 agonist ivuxolimab in advanced cancers. The library was built by means of the immunoSEQ multiplex PCR assay. Imported from immuneACCESS, the table was reduced by TCRdb to in-frame sequences with V and J called. These copies leave out some clones; in studies compared against another copy, an unresolved V gene accounts for under half, and the cause of the remainder is not known. The sample yields 50,000 to 60,000 clones; 91% were counted once. 3.5% to 4.5% of the sample comes from the top ten. The source material was CD4+ or CD8+ T cells sorted from blood, sampled in a trial of the OX40 agonist ivuxolimab. The receptors were sampled from an adult with an advanced solid tumor such as melanoma, head and neck, liver or kidney cancer.

Of note for this clone: The sample holds other DNA sequences that translate to the same CDR3. The chain has TRBV29-1 and TRBJ2-5; 9 nucleotides line up with TRBD2. The germline V gene encodes CDR1 SQVTM and CDR2 ANQGSEA. Trimming cost V 1 base and J 2 bases; bases outside gene matches: 5. The CDR3 spans 15 residues. For the CDR3, the DNA is TGCAGCGTTGAAGGTGGGGCGGGGGGGCAAGAGACCCAGTACTTC. Translation: CSVEGGAGGQETQYF.

This chain joins TRBV28 and TRBJ2-7; D may be TRBD1 (6 bases). The length of the CDR3 is 13 residues. Between the trimmed V and J ends, which lost 3 bases and 0 bases, there was a span of 6 bases. Germline V CDR1 and CDR2: MDHEN, SYDVKM. For the CDR3, the DNA is TGTGCCAGCAGTTTGACAGGCTCCTACGAGCAGTACTTC. It codes for CASSLTGSYEQYF. The full variable domain, completed using reference TRBV28 and TRBJ2-7, is DVKVTQSSRYLVKRTGEKVFLECVQDMDHENMFWYRQDPGLGLRLIYFSYDVKMKEKGDIPEGYSVSREKKERFSLILESASTNQTSMYLCASSLTGSYEQYFGPGTRLTVT.

V and J are TRBV11-3 and TRBJ2-4; no clear D gene. V shed 5 bases and J shed 7 bases, with 18 bases lying between them. The germline gives CDR1 SGHNT, CDR2 YENEEA. The CDR3 runs to 15 residues. CDR3 sequence reads: CASSPEVRDGNIQYF. The CDR3 nucleotides read TGTGCCAGCAGCCCCGAGGTTAGGGATGGGAACATTCAGTACTTC. The variable domain in full, with the rest retrieved from reference TRBV11-3 and TRBJ2-4, is EAGVVQSPRYKIIEKKQPVAFWCNPISGHNTLYWYLQNLGQGPELLIRYENEEAVDDSQLPKDRFSAERLKGVDSTLKIQPAELGDSAVYLCASSPEVRDGNIQYFGAGTRLSVL.

The rearrangement links TRBV9 to TRBJ2-7; no firm D call. The CDR3 extends over 15 amino acids. Trimming pared 0 bases from V and 4 bases from J, leaving 14 bases between. Germline V gives CDR1 SGDLS, CDR2 YYNGEE. CDR3 sequence reads: CASSVGQDERYEQYF. CDR3 DNA sequence: TGTGCCAGCAGCGTAGGGCAGGATGAAAGGTACGAGCAGTACTTC.

This rearrangement joins TRBV11-2 to TRBJ1-1; unclear D gene. The CDR3 is 16 amino acids. In germline, CDR1 is SGHAT, CDR2 FQNNGV. V shed 4 bases and J shed 5 bases, with 20 bases lying between them. The CDR3 DNA reads TGTGCCAGCAGCTCCCGATTTGACTTATTGGAGACTGAAGCTTTCTTT. Translating gives CASSSRFDLLETEAFF.

The chain recombines TRBV2 with TRBJ2-2; D is unresolved. Looked up from germline, CDR1 is SNHLY and CDR2 is FYNNEI. The CDR3 totals 14 residues. Trimming took 6 bases from V and 1 from J, leaving 9 bases between them. The CDR3 nucleotides read TGTGCCAGCAGCCCTTCGTGGAACACCGGGGAGCTGTTTTTT. Residues: CASSPSWNTGELFF.

The chain uses TRBV19 and TRBJ1-5; no firm D call. V lost 3 bases, J lost 0 bases, and 12 bases lay in between. The CDR3 has 16 amino acids. Germline CDR1 and CDR2: LNHDA and SQIVND (reference sequence). Written as DNA, the CDR3 is TGTGCCAGTAGTATCGGGCTGATCGGTAGCAATCAGCCCCAGCATTTT. It codes for CASSIGLIGSNQPQHF.

The chain links TRBV28 to TRBJ2-1, with a tentative D call TRBD2 (5 bases). Trimming removed 2 bases from V and 5 bases from J, with 16 bases in between. CDR3 size: 16 residues. Germline V gene sequence: CDR1 MDHEN, CDR2 SYDVKM. The CDR3 here is CASSLKLVFGDNEQFF. The CDR3, as DNA: TGTGCCAGCAGTTTAAAACTAGTTTTTGGAGACAATGAGCAGTTCTTC.

This clone was detected once. V usage is TRBV13 and J usage is TRBJ2-5; 9 nucleotides line up with TRBD1. This CDR3 has 19 residues. The germline gives CDR1 PRHDT, CDR2 FYEKMQ (reference sequence). Trimming removed 2 bases from V and 4 bases from J; junction bases left unmatched: 17. CDR3 sequence (DNA): TGTGCCAGCAGCTTAAATCCTGCAGGACAGGGGTTGTCGGGAGAGACCCAGTACTTC. Residues: CASSLNPAGQGLSGETQYF.

This sequence joins TRBV4-3 and TRBJ1-1; D gene ambiguous. Germline V lookup: CDR1 LGHNA, CDR2 YSLEER. The V and J ends lost 0 bases and 3 bases respectively, with 11 bases between them. The CDR3 is made up of 15 amino acids. CDR3: CASSQDDILDTEAFF. In DNA, the CDR3 is TGCGCCAGCAGCCAAGATGACATTCTGGACACTGAAGCTTTCTTT.

The chain recombines TRBV7-2 with TRBJ2-5, with 8 bases matching TRBD2. Matching the DNA end better, TRBJ2-7 makes the J call doubtful. Germline values: CDR1 SGHTA, CDR2 FQGNSA. The CDR3 covers 15 residues. The CDR3 here is CASSPLAGGSYEQYF. The CDR3 nucleotides are TGTGCCAGCAGCCCACTGGCGGGGGGTTCCTACGAGCAGTACTTC.

V gene TRBV7-9 combines with J gene TRBJ2-2; the D is unclear. Germline values: CDR1 SEHNR, CDR2 FQNEAQ (reference sequence). The CDR3 is 13 amino acids. V was shortened by 5 bases and J by 0 bases, with 4 bases between the two germline ends. The CDR3: CASSRSNTGELFF. For the CDR3, the DNA is TGTGCCAGCAGCCGCTCGAACACCGGGGAGCTGTTTTTT.

This sequence joins TRBV23-1 and TRBJ2-2; 7 nucleotides align to TRBD2. TRBV23-1 has ORF status, its function being uncertain. The CDR3 has 15 residues. Trimming cost V 4 bases and J 5 bases; bases outside gene matches: 7. Written as DNA, the CDR3 is TGCGCCAGCAGTCCCTCTCTAGCGGATACCGGGGAGCTGTTTTTT. This sequence encodes CASSPSLADTGELFF.

V gene TRBV7-3 combines with J gene TRBJ2-5, with a weak D call TRBD1 (6 bases). The length of the CDR3 is 15 residues. Germline loops: CDR1 SGHTA, CDR2 FQGTGA. V gave up 2 bases and J gave up 0 bases, with 10 bases separating them. This CDR3 reads CASSLPHRDQETQYF. The CDR3 DNA sequence: TGTGCCAGCAGCTTACCTCACAGGGACCAAGAGACCCAGTACTTC.

This rearrangement joins TRBV7-9 to TRBJ2-3; D uncertain. V gave up 5 bases and J gave up 2 bases, with 8 bases separating them. Germline CDR1 is SEHNR and CDR2 is FQNEAQ (reference sequence). This CDR3 is 13 amino acids long. CDR3 nucleotides: TGTGCCAGCAGCCCCGCCTTCACAGATACGCAGTATTTT. Protein product: CASSPAFTDTQYF.

This chain connects TRBV6-5 to TRBJ1-1; 8 bases are shared with TRBD1. The CDR3 covers 15 residues. Germline CDR1 is MNHEY and CDR2 is SVGAGI. V dropped 5 bases and J dropped 4; count of bases not matched to a gene: 9. CDR3 DNA sequence: TGTGCCAGCAGTCTTCAGGGGGCGGGGGGCACTGAAGCTTTCTTT. Amino acid sequence: CASSLQGAGGTEAFF.

This chain uses TRBV7-9 with TRBJ2-4; 10 nucleotides match TRBD2. V was pared by 2 bases and J by 1 base, with 5 bases of the junction left unmatched. Germline loops: CDR1 SEHNR, CDR2 FQNEAQ (reference sequence). CDR3 length: 17 amino acids. The DNA for the CDR3 is TGTGCCAGCAGCTTAAGCGGGAGGGGGGGGGCCAAAAACATTCAGTACTTC. It is translated as CASSLSGRGGAKNIQYF.

The chain links TRBV5-1 to TRBJ2-1; D assignment may be TRBD1 or TRBD2 (5 bases each). The V end lost 1 base, the J end lost 5 bases, and 22 bases lay between the germline ends. From germline, CDR1 is SGHRS and CDR2 YFSETQ. This CDR3 is 18 amino acids long. CDR3 bases: TGCGCCAGCAGCTTGTCCCTTGAGGGCAGGGTTAGCGACAATGAGCAGTTCTTC. This codes for CASSLSLEGRVSDNEQFF.

The CDR3, as DNA: TGCAGCGTTGTTGGGGATGGAACTAATGAAAAACTGTTTTTT. Protein sequence: CSVVGDGTNEKLFF. This chain joins TRBV29-1 and TRBJ1-4, with D uncertain. V lost 4 bases to trimming and J lost 1 base, with 10 bases between them. Germline CDR1 and CDR2: SQVTM and ANQGSEA. The CDR3 runs to 14 residues.

The chain links TRBV11-2 to TRBJ2-1; D might be TRBD2 (7 bases). V gave up 1 base and J gave up 0 bases, with 10 bases separating them. The CDR3 loop spans 16 amino acids. The germline V gene has CDR1 SGHAT and CDR2 FQNNGV. The CDR3 loop reads CASSLVGGPSYNEQFF. The CDR3 DNA sequence: TGTGCCAGCAGCTTAGTGGGGGGGCCCTCCTACAATGAGCAGTTCTTC.

As concerns this clone: The sample carries other DNA sequences with the same CDR3. The DNA for the CDR3 is TGTGCCAGCAGCGTAGCGGGAGTCGGCTACAATGAGCAGTTCTTC. Translating it yields CASSVAGVGYNEQFF. The chain carries TRBV9 and TRBJ2-1; a weak D match, TRBD2 (6 bases). V was pared by 0 bases and J by 3 bases, with 10 bases between. This CDR3 spans 15 amino acids. CDR1 is SGDLS and CDR2 is YYNGEE in the germline V gene.

The J gene is TRBJ2-2, the V gene TRBV21-1; the D call TRBD1 from the table was never checked on the DNA. TRBV21-1 is labeled a pseudogene. This CDR3 region has 17 residues. The CDR3, as DNA: TGTGCCAGCAGCAAAAACGTCATAGGGGTTGGCACCGGGGAGCTGTTTTTT. Its translation is CASSKNVIGVGTGELFF.

This chain uses TRBV7-3 with TRBJ2-3; 7 bases agree with TRBD2. Germline assignment: CDR1 SGHTA and CDR2 FQGTGA. The CDR3 covers 15 residues. Germline trimming cut 7 bases from V and 2 bases from J; bases unmatched to any gene: 9. CDR3 nucleotides: TGTGCCAGCAAAGATACACTAGCGAACACAGATACGCAGTATTTT. Translation: CASKDTLANTDTQYF.

This CDR3 reads CASSGDSIDEQYF. The CDR3 region has the DNA TGCGCCAGCAGCGGAGACAGTATCGACGAGCAGTACTTC. The rearrangement links TRBV5-1 to TRBJ2-7; possible D gene TRBD1, 5 bases. From germline, CDR1 is SGHRS and CDR2 YFSETQ. This CDR3 has 13 amino acids. V dropped 4 bases and J dropped 5 bases, with 13 bases sitting between them.

The chain is built from TRBV5-1 and TRBJ2-2; D not resolved. This CDR3 has 15 amino acids. V dropped 0 bases and J dropped 3 bases, with 9 bases sitting between them. Germline CDR1 and CDR2: SGHRS and YFSETQ. CDR3 bases: TGCGCCAGCAGCTTGGTCAGGTACTACACCGGGGAGCTGTTTTTT. Encoded protein: CASSLVRYYTGELFF.

The chain recombines TRBV23-1 with TRBJ1-1; 7 nucleotides agree with TRBD1. Being an ORF, TRBV23-1 has a function that is uncertain. The CDR3 covers 15 residues. Losses at the gene ends were 6 bases for V and 11 bases for J; bases not matched to a gene: 18. CDR3 DNA: TGCGCCAGCAGACCCCGGGACAGCGTCTTTTTTTGTGCTTTCTTT. Protein product: CASRPRDSVFFCAFF.

The chain links TRBV27 to TRBJ2-7; D not certain. Germline lookup yields CDR1 MNHEY and CDR2 SMNVEV (reference sequence). This CDR3 has 14 amino acids. V lost 0 bases and J lost 2, with 8 bases in between. CDR3 bases: TGTGCCAGCAGTTTATCAGGGAAAGCCTACGAGCAGTACTTC. Translating gives CASSLSGKAYEQYF.

This clone appeared a few times. The genes are TRBV4-3 and TRBJ1-1; D may be TRBD1 (5 bases). Trimming cost V 0 bases and J 2 bases, with 10 bases left between them. The CDR3 is 15 amino acids. In germline, CDR1 is LGHNA, CDR2 YSLEER. Written as DNA, the CDR3 is TGCGCCAGCAGCCAAGATTCCGACAGCAACACTGAAGCTTTCTTT. As protein: CASSQDSDSNTEAFF.

The chain recombines TRBV5-8 with TRBJ2-1; TRBD2 aligns across 9 bases. V trimming: 4 bases; J trimming: 4 bases; junction bases outside the gene matches: 6. The CDR3 spans 15 residues. Germline V gives CDR1 SGHTS, CDR2 YDEGEE. The CDR3 DNA reads TGTGCCAGCAGCCTCTGGACTAGCGCTTACAATGAGCAGTTCTTC. It yields the protein CASSLWTSAYNEQFF.

V gene TRBV11-2 combines with J gene TRBJ2-1, with 7 bases fitting TRBD2. The CDR3 length is 14 residues. Unmatched junction bases numbered 4, after V lost 1 base and J lost 7 bases. The germline CDR1 and CDR2 sequences are SGHAT and FQNNGV. In nucleotides, the CDR3 is TGTGCCAGCAGCTTAGCGGGAGGAGATAATGAGCAGTTCTTC. It encodes CASSLAGGDNEQFF. Filled out from reference TRBV11-2 and TRBJ2-1, the complete variable domain reads EAGVAQSPRYKIIEKRQSVAFWCNPISGHATLYWYQQILGQGPKLLIQFQNNGVVDDSQLPKDRFSAERLKGVDSTLKIQPAKLEDSAVYLCASSLAGGDNEQFFGPGTRLTVL.

The chain employs TRBV19 and TRBJ2-2; unclear D gene. The CDR3 is 15 residues long. The germline gives CDR1 LNHDA, CDR2 SQIVND (reference sequence). V lost 1 base and J 0 bases, leaving 6 bases between the germline ends. For the CDR3, the DNA is TGTGCCAGTAGTATAGGCGCTGCGAACACCGGGGAGCTGTTTTTT. Translation gives CASSIGAANTGELFF.